A selection of T cell receptor beta chains follows, all from one sample in a study of blood T cell repertoires in COVID-19. Profiling relied on immunoSEQ multiplex PCR, and the TCRdb table lists in-frame clones only, not all of them. Among about 240,000 clones listed, approximately 90% were seen once. Sequenced: peripheral blood. The receptor set was obtained from a woman aged 50 to 60 with COVID-19, enrolled during active disease. CDR3s include the opening cysteine and the closing phenylalanine or tryptophan. D genes are given only for firm matches. Only part of the rows carry a size: once, few, many, or a class if the clone is expanded.

TGTGCCAGCAGCGTGGGGGGGAGGGTGGAAAATTCACCCCTCCACTTT CASSVGGRVENSPLHF TRBJ1-6 NA TRBV9 NA
TGTGCCATTCAGCGGGGGGGGAGTGCAGATACGCAGTATTTT CAIQRGGSADTQYF TRBJ2-3 TRBD2 TRBV10-3 NA
TGTGCCAGCAGATCTCGCGGACAGGGGATGAACACTGAAGCTTTCTTT CASRSRGQGMNTEAFF TRBJ1-1 TRBD1 TRBV28 NA
TGTGCCAGCAGCTCTTGGGGCTCCGGGGAGCTGTTTTTT CASSSWGSGELFF TRBJ2-2 NA TRBV3-1/TRBV3-2 NA
TGTGCCAGCAGCTTAGCTCTCGGGGGCACAGATACGCAGTATTTT CASSLALGGTDTQYF TRBJ2-3 NA TRBV11-3 NA
TGTGCCAGCAGCCCCGGACTAGCGGGGGGGGATACGCAGTATTTT CASSPGLAGGDTQYF TRBJ2-3 TRBD2 TRBV5-6 once
TGCGCCAGCAGCTCCGGGACAGAGGTCGTAAATGAGCAGTTCTTC CASSSGTEVVNEQFF TRBJ2-1 TRBD1 TRBV5-1 once
TGTGCCAGTAGTAGCCGGCCTTTTAGCGGCGGCTACACCTTC CASSSRPFSGGYTF TRBJ1-2 NA TRBV19 NA
TGTGCCAGCAGCTTAGGACAGAAGTATGGTAATTCACCCCTCCACTTT CASSLGQKYGNSPLHF TRBJ1-6 NA TRBV7-8 NA
TGTGCCAGCAGTTTATCGGGGACAGGGGGTTATGGCTACACCTTC CASSLSGTGGYGYTF TRBJ1-2 TRBD1 TRBV27 NA
TGTGCCAGCAGCTTCTGGGCTAGCGGGGGGGCCCACGAGCAGTACTTC CASSFWASGGAHEQYF TRBJ2-7 TRBD2 TRBV13 once
TGTGCCAGCAGCCCCCGTCAAGGGACTCTATTCCAAGAGACCCAGTACTTC CASSPRQGTLFQETQYF TRBJ2-5 NA TRBV5-6 NA
TGTGCCAGCAGCTTAAGGGTCCCAAACAGGGGAATGGAGGAAGCTTTCTTT CASSLRVPNRGMEEAFF TRBJ1-1 TRBD1 TRBV7-8 NA
TGTGCCAGTAGTCCCGGGACAGGGAACGAGCAGTACTTC CASSPGTGNEQYF TRBJ2-7 TRBD1 TRBV19 NA
TGTGCCAGCAGCCTCACAGGGGCCAACACCGGGGAGCTGTTTTTT CASSLTGANTGELFF TRBJ2-2 TRBD1 TRBV11-2 NA
TGTGCCAGCAGCCTCGACAGGGGCTATGGCTACACCTTC CASSLDRGYGYTF TRBJ1-2 TRBD1 TRBV14 NA
TGTGCCAGCAGCCCTGCCACTACTAGCGTACAGATGGATACGCAGTATTTT CASSPATTSVQMDTQYF TRBJ2-3 TRBD2 TRBV5-8 NA
TGTGCCAGTAGTAAGGACCGGGGGGGGACTGAAGCTTTCTTT CASSKDRGGTEAFF TRBJ1-1 NA TRBV19 NA
TGTGCCAGCATGGGGGGGACGGCGGGAGGCACAGATACGCAGTATTTT CASMGGTAGGTDTQYF TRBJ2-3 TRBD2 TRBV2 once
TGTGCCAGCAGCCTCCTAGCGGGGACCTACGAGCAGTACTTC CASSLLAGTYEQYF TRBJ2-7 NA TRBV21-1 NA
TGTGCCAGTAGAGTACCCCCCCGGGACAGGGATAACACTGAAGCTTTCTTT CASRVPPRDRDNTEAFF TRBJ1-1 TRBD1 TRBV19 NA
TGCGCCAGCAGCCTTATCGGAGGACAGGGGAGCACAGATACGCAGTATTTT CASSLIGGQGSTDTQYF TRBJ2-3 TRBD1 TRBV5-1 NA
TGTGCCAGTAGAATTGACAGCCTCTCTGGGGCCAACGTCCTGACTTTC CASRIDSLSGANVLTF TRBJ2-6 NA TRBV19 NA
TGTGCCAGTACCTCTAGAGGGCCCCTCCACTTT CASTSRGPLHF TRBJ1-6 NA TRBV19 NA
TGCGCCAGCAGCTTCTTACAGGGAAACTATGGCTACACCTTC CASSFLQGNYGYTF TRBJ1-2 NA TRBV10-2 large
TGTGCCAGTAGTACCCGGACAGGTCGGACTGAAGCTTTCTTT CASSTRTGRTEAFF TRBJ1-1 TRBD1 TRBV19 NA
TGTGCCAGCAGCCTCAGGGGGCCGGATGGCTACACCTTC CASSLRGPDGYTF TRBJ1-2 TRBD1 TRBV7-3 NA
TGCAGCGTTGGAGGGGACAGGGGCCGCCTTTTTGAAGCTTTCTTT CSVGGDRGRLFEAFF TRBJ1-1 TRBD1 TRBV29-1 NA
TGTGCCAGCAGCCGGGACAGGGGGACTGAAGCTTTCTTT CASSRDRGTEAFF TRBJ1-1 TRBD1 TRBV3-1/TRBV3-2 NA
TGCGCCAGCAGTCATACGACAGGGGGTCCCGATGAGGGCCAGTACTTC CASSHTTGGPDEGQYF TRBJ2-5 TRBD1 TRBV23-1 once
TGTGCCAGCTCACCCGGGACAGAGAACACCATATATTTT CASSPGTENTIYF TRBJ1-3 TRBD1 TRBV18 few
TGTGCCAGCAGCGCCTCGGGGGGGCCGGGCACCGGGGAGCTGTTTTTT CASSASGGPGTGELFF TRBJ2-2 TRBD2 TRBV9 NA
TGTGCCAGCAGCTTCGGGGGGACCGCATATACGCAGTATTTT CASSFGGTAYTQYF TRBJ2-3 TRBD2 TRBV5-6 NA
TGTGCCACCAGCAGAGATAGGACAGGCTATGGCTACACCTTC CATSRDRTGYGYTF TRBJ1-2 TRBD1 TRBV15 few
TGTGCCTGGAGTGTTAAGCGGGGGGATTGGAATGAGCAGTTCTTC CAWSVKRGDWNEQFF TRBJ2-1 TRBD2 TRBV30 NA
TGTGCCAGCAGCTTGGACAGGTCCCCTCCGAGGTCACCCCTCCACTTT CASSLDRSPPRSPLHF TRBJ1-6 TRBD1 TRBV7-2 few
TGTGCCACCAGCAGGGCGGACAATCGGGATGGCTACACCTTC CATSRADNRDGYTF TRBJ1-2 NA TRBV15 NA
TGTGCCAGCAGTTTGGGCGGGGCTCAGCCCCAGCATTTT CASSLGGAQPQHF TRBJ1-5 NA TRBV2 NA
TGCGCCAGCAGCCAAGACGGTGGAGCTTTCTTT CASSQDGGAFF TRBJ1-1 NA TRBV4-1 NA
TGTGCCAGCAGATCGACTAGCCAGCCAGATACGCAGTATTTT CASRSTSQPDTQYF TRBJ2-3 TRBD2 TRBV7-3 NA
TGCGCCAGCAGCCCCCCGGGCACCGGGGAGCTGTTTTTT CASSPPGTGELFF TRBJ2-2 NA TRBV10-1 NA
TGTGCCATCAGTGACATGGGACTCGGGTACAATGAGCAGTTCTTC CAISDMGLGYNEQFF TRBJ2-1 NA TRBV10-3 once